The sequence of this TCR beta chain was determined in a study of early T cells in non-severe SARS-CoV-2 infection. TCRdb redid the calling of the 5' RACE reads with MiXCR, one entry per CDR3 protein. The sample yields 20,000 to 30,000 distinct CDR3 sequences, roughly 4.2% seen once. This clonotype occurred a few times. CDR3 length: 15 residues. CDR1 DFQATT and CDR2 SNEGSKA come from the germline V gene (reference sequence). The sequencing input was whole blood. The chain is built from TRBV20-1 and TRBJ1-1; 8 positions agree with TRBD1. The receptor was isolated from an adult who was a healthcare worker with PCR-confirmed SARS-CoV-2 infection or an uninfected control (not recorded which). CDR3 DNA sequence: TGCAGCCCAATGCCCGGGACAGGTATTAACACTGAAGCTTTCTTT. Translated: CSPMPGTGINTEAFF.